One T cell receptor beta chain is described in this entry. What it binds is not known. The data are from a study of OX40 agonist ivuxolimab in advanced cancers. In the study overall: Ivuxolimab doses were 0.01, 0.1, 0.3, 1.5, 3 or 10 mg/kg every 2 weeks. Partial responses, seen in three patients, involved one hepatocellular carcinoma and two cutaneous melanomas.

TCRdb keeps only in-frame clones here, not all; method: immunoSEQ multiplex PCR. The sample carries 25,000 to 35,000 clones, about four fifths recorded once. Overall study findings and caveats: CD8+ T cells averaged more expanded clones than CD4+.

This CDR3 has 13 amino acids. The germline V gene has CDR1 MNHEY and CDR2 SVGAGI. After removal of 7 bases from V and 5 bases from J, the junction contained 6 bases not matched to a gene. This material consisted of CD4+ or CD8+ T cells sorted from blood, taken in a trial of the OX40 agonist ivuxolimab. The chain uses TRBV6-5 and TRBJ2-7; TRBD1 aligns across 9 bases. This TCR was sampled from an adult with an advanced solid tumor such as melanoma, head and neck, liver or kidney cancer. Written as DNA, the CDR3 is TGTGCCAGCAAATTGCGGACAGGGGACGAGCAGTACTTC. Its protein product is CASKLRTGDEQYF.